Here is one TCR beta chain with its context. Naivety among CD8 cells was defined by CD45RO negativity and positive CCR7 selection, thereby excluding terminally differentiated effector memory CD45RA+ cells. The data are from a study of shared clonotypes between healthy human individuals. Germline V gene lookup returns CDR1 SGHVS and CDR2 FNYEAQ. Losses at the gene ends were 1 base for V and 2 bases for J; bases not matched to a gene: 12. This CDR3 is 18 amino acids long. Clones were sequenced by immunoSEQ multiplex PCR, and TCRdb holds only the in-frame ones, with some missing. The data hold some 2,000,000 clones, with about 95% observed a single time.

Material for sequencing was naive CD8+ T cells sorted from blood. The rearrangement joins TRBV7-6 to TRBJ2-7; 9 positions match TRBD1. The source of this sequence is a man younger than 35 in good health. CDR3 protein: CASSLGPGGQGSTYEQYF. The CDR3, as DNA: TGTGCCAGCAGCTTAGGCCCCGGGGGACAGGGCTCTACCTACGAGCAGTACTTC.